A single sample gave rise to the 11 T cell receptor beta chains below, sequenced in a study of blood T cell repertoires in COVID-19. Only in-frame clones appear in the TCRdb table, and some are missing; sequencing was by immunoSEQ multiplex PCR. The data show around 310,000 clones, around nine tenths seen once. Material: peripheral blood. The receptors were gathered from a woman aged 50 to 60 with active or convalescent COVID-19.

The V gene is TRBV12-5, the J gene TRBJ1-2, with 7 bases that match TRBD1. The germline V gene encodes CDR1 LGHNT and CDR2 FRNRAP. V dropped 0 bases and J dropped 10; count of bases not matched to a gene: 8. This CDR3 region has 14 residues. In DNA, the CDR3 is TGTGCTAGTGGTTTGGTCACCGGGACAGTAGACTACACCTTC. It encodes CASGLVTGTVDYTF.

The V and J genes are TRBV4-1 and TRBJ2-3, with 13 bases identical to TRBD2. The CDR3 loop spans 17 amino acids. CDR1 is MGHRA, CDR2 YSYEKL, per germline. After removal of 1 base from V and 6 bases from J, the junction contained 7 bases not matched to a gene. CDR3 nucleotides: TGCGCCAGCAGCCAAGTATCCCGACTAGCGGGGGGTGATACGCAGTATTTT. It translates to CASSQVSRLAGGDTQYF.

The V and J genes are TRBV3-1 (or the pseudogene TRBV3-2) and TRBJ2-1; TRBD2 might be the D (5 bases). In germline, CDR1 is LGHDT, CDR2 YNNKEL (reference sequence). The germline V and J ends were trimmed by 1 base and 7 bases, with 17 bases remaining between them. This CDR3 has 16 amino acids. CDR3 in amino acids: CASSQVLALSGNEQFF. The CDR3 region has the DNA TGTGCCAGCAGCCAAGTTTTAGCGTTATCCGGGAATGAGCAGTTCTTC.

This chain links TRBV5-1 with TRBJ2-2; D gene ambiguous. Trimming shortened V by 0 bases and J by 7 bases, and 4 bases separated the two germline ends. Germline loops: CDR1 SGHRS, CDR2 YFSETQ. CDR3 length equals 12 residues. CDR3 region: CASSLAVGELFF. The CDR3 coding sequence is TGCGCCAGCAGCTTGGCGGTCGGGGAGCTGTTTTTT.

This clone appeared a few times. V and J are TRBV27 and TRBJ1-5; D remains unclear. V shed 6 bases and J shed 7 bases, with 19 bases lying between them. Germline CDR1 and CDR2: MNHEY and SMNVEV (reference sequence). The CDR3 has 15 amino acids. CDR3 sequence (DNA): TGTGCCAGCAGCCCCCTTGGAGACCCGCCCCAGCCCCAGCATTTT. Amino acid sequence: CASSPLGDPPQPQHF.

V gene TRBV30 combines with J gene TRBJ1-1; no firm D call. The germline V and J ends were trimmed by 1 base and 6 bases, with 15 bases remaining between them. The CDR3 totals 14 residues. Per the germline V gene, CDR1 is GTSNPN and CDR2 is SVGIG (reference sequence). The DNA of the CDR3 is TGTGCCTGGAGTGGGGGAGTCTTGTTGGCTGAAGCTTTCTTT. It is translated as CAWSGGVLLAEAFF.

The V gene is TRBV19, the J gene TRBJ1-2; TRBD1 agrees at 9 bases. The germline V gene has CDR1 LNHDA and CDR2 SQIVND (reference sequence). The CDR3 is made up of 15 amino acids. Germline trimming cut 4 bases from V and 0 bases from J; bases unmatched to any gene: 3. CDR3 nucleotides: TGTGCCAGTAGTACGGGACAGGGAACTAACTATGGCTACACCTTC. Its translation is CASSTGQGTNYGYTF.

The V call is TRBV7-2, the J call TRBJ2-3; tentative D call: TRBD2 (6 bases). Trimming removed 5 bases from V and 2 bases from J, with 11 bases in between. Germline CDR1 and CDR2: SGHTA and FQGNSA. The CDR3 length is 14 residues. CDR3 coding DNA: TGTGCCAGCAGCCCGGGACTTTACACAGATACGCAGTATTTT. It codes for CASSPGLYTDTQYF.

This clone was counted a few times. The chain couples TRBV6-5 to TRBJ2-1; 8 bases are a match to TRBD2. The CDR3 covers 14 residues. From germline, CDR1 is MNHEY and CDR2 SVGAGI. V lost 6 bases to trimming and J lost 3 bases; unmatched junction nucleotides: 4. The CDR3: CASSQRESYNEQFF. The CDR3 bases are TGTGCCAGCAGCCAGCGGGAGAGCTACAATGAGCAGTTCTTC.

The chain joins TRBV27 to TRBJ2-7, with no clear D. This CDR3 contains 12 residues. Trimming pared 2 bases from V and 9 bases from J, leaving 11 bases between. The V gene's germline CDR1 is MNHEY and CDR2 SMNVEV (reference sequence). CDR3 protein: CASSLRRSGQYF. The CDR3 DNA reads TGTGCCAGCAGTTTAAGGCGGAGTGGGCAGTACTTC.

The rearrangement uses TRBV19 and TRBJ2-7; 7 bases fit TRBD2. CDR3 length: 15 residues. V trimming: 4 bases; J trimming: 6 bases; junction bases outside the gene matches: 12. Germline V gene sequence: CDR1 LNHDA, CDR2 SQIVND (reference sequence). This CDR3 reads CASSTNPGGEGEQYF. CDR3 sequence (DNA): TGTGCCAGTAGTACGAATCCGGGAGGAGAAGGCGAGCAGTACTTC. The entire variable domain, with the rest obtained from reference TRBV19 and TRBJ2-7, is as follows: DGGITQSPKYLFRKEGQNVTLSCEQNLNHDAMYWYRQDPGQGLRLIYYSQIVNDFQKGDIAEGYSVSREKKESFPLTVTSAQKNPTAFYLCASSTNPGGEGEQYFGPGTRLTVT.